The 21 T cell receptor beta chains below come from one sample, sequenced in a study of T-cell memory formation after mild COVID-19. TCRdb called the 5' RACE reads again in MiXCR, with one record for every CDR3 protein. The sample contains about half a million distinct CDR3 sequences, 18% of which appear only once. The sample taken for sequencing was PBMCs or a T cell subset sorted from them (not recorded which). The receptors shown here come from an adult woman who had mild COVID-19 (a few samples of this study predate the infection). Cell type and time point are not known.

The chain recombines TRBV7-8 with TRBJ2-4; D possibly corresponds to TRBD1 (6 bases). V lost 5 bases and J 0 bases, leaving 23 bases between the germline ends. The CDR3 consists of 19 residues. CDR1 is SGHVS and CDR2 is FQNEAQ in the germline V gene. Written as DNA, the CDR3 is TGTGCCAGCAGCATCATCCACAGGGACGGACCTGGAGCCAAAAACATTCAGTACTTC. It is translated as CASSIIHRDGPGAKNIQYF. The full variable domain, completed using reference TRBV7-8 and TRBJ2-4, is GAGVSQSPRYKVAKRGQDVALRCDPISGHVSLFWYQQALGQGPEFLTYFQNEAQLDKSGLPSDRFFAERPEGSVSTLKIQRTQQEDSAVYLCASSIIHRDGPGAKNIQYFGAGTRLSVL.

This clonotype has more than one count but fewer than ten. The V call is TRBV10-2, the J call TRBJ1-2, with TRBD1 matching over 8 bases. V gave up 3 bases and J gave up 1 base; unmatched junction bases: 4. Germline assignment: CDR1 WSHSY and CDR2 SAAADI. The CDR3 consists of 15 residues. The CDR3, as DNA: TGCGCCAGCAGTGAAGGGGACAGGCTTAACTATGGCTACACCTTC. Translating gives CASSEGDRLNYGYTF.

The V and J genes are TRBV20-1 and TRBJ2-5, with 8 bases aligning to TRBD2. Trimming cost V 0 bases and J 2 bases; bases outside gene matches: 5. The CDR3 is made up of 15 amino acids. Germline V gene lookup returns CDR1 DFQATT and CDR2 SNEGSKA (reference sequence). The CDR3 protein is CSARDRQREQETQYF. The DNA for the CDR3 is TGCAGTGCTAGAGATCGGCAGCGGGAGCAAGAGACCCAGTACTTC.

This clonotype was seen only a few times. The J gene is TRBJ2-1, the V gene TRBV14; 11 bases map to TRBD1. CDR1 and CDR2 from the germline V gene are SGHDN and FVKESK. V was pared by 4 bases and J by 7 bases, with 6 bases of the junction left unmatched. The CDR3 runs 15 residues. As DNA, the CDR3 is TGTGCCAGCAGCCGAGGGGGACAGGGGGTTAATGAGCAGTTCTTC. Translating gives CASSRGGQGVNEQFF.

The chain links TRBV28 to TRBJ2-5; possible D gene TRBD2, 5 bases. CDR1 is MDHEN, CDR2 SYDVKM, per germline. V lost 2 bases to trimming and J lost 3 bases, with 13 bases between them. The CDR3 consists of 15 residues. This CDR3 reads CASSLTSTGEETQYF. The CDR3 DNA is TGTGCCAGCAGTTTAACATCGACCGGGGAAGAGACCCAGTACTTC.

The chain combines TRBV7-9 with TRBJ1-5; D ambiguous. Germline V gives CDR1 SEHNR, CDR2 FQNEAQ (reference sequence). CDR3 length equals 12 residues. V lost 1 base and J 7 bases, leaving 5 bases between the germline ends. In DNA, the CDR3 is TGTGCCAGCAGCTTAGATATGCAGCCCCAGCATTTT. Its protein product is CASSLDMQPQHF.

The J gene is TRBJ1-1, the V gene TRBV5-1, with D hard to call. The CDR3 sequence is 14 residues long. V was cut by 0 bases and J by 5 bases, with 11 bases left in between. Looked up from germline, CDR1 is SGHRS and CDR2 is YFSETQ. CDR3 in DNA: TGCGCCAGCAGCTTGGAAGAGAGGATTACTGAAGCTTTCTTT. It translates to CASSLEERITEAFF.

J is TRBJ1-1 and V is TRBV10-3; D not resolved. V lost 10 bases and J 7 bases, leaving 13 bases between the germline ends. This CDR3 has 11 residues. Germline V lookup: CDR1 ENHRY, CDR2 SYGVKD. The CDR3: CAKPGVGEAFF. The CDR3 coding sequence is TGTGCCAAACCAGGCGTTGGTGAAGCTTTCTTT.

The sample holds a few counts of this clonotype. The J gene is TRBJ2-2, the V gene TRBV15; 7 nucleotides match TRBD1. The CDR3 has 18 amino acids. Looked up from germline, CDR1 is LNHNV and CDR2 is YYDKDF (reference sequence). V dropped 4 bases and J dropped 5; count of bases not matched to a gene: 16. The CDR3 spells CATSTLQGIWSPTGELFF. The CDR3 DNA reads TGTGCCACCAGCACCCTACAGGGGATTTGGAGTCCGACCGGGGAGCTGTTTTTT.

The chain joins TRBV20-1 to TRBJ1-6; 7 bases align to TRBD1. This CDR3 region has 14 residues. Germline V gives CDR1 DFQATT, CDR2 SNEGSKA (reference sequence). The V segment lost 7 bases and the J segment 5 bases; nucleotides outside the gene matches: 8. The CDR3 protein is CSVEVGTDNSPLHF. CDR3 nucleotides: TGCAGTGTCGAGGTGGGGACAGATAATTCACCCCTCCACTTT.

The chain carries TRBV25-1 and TRBJ2-5, with 7 bases that match TRBD2. In germline, CDR1 is MGHDK, CDR2 SYGVNS. The CDR3 totals 15 residues. The V and J ends lost 3 bases and 4 bases, in that order; junction bases with no gene match: 8. As DNA, the CDR3 is TGTGCCAGCAGTGACCAAGCGGGATGGGGAGAGACCCAGTACTTC. As protein: CASSDQAGWGETQYF.

The rearrangement uses TRBV4-3 and TRBJ2-5; the D is unclear. CDR3 size: 14 residues. CDR1 LGHNA and CDR2 YSLEER come from the germline V gene. The germline V and J ends were trimmed by 4 bases and 5 bases, with 14 bases remaining between them. The CDR3 coding sequence is TGCGCCAGCAGCCGTTATGGCCTGGGGGAGACCCAGTACTTC. This gives the protein CASSRYGLGETQYF.

This clonotype has more than one count but fewer than ten. This sequence joins TRBV18 and TRBJ2-7; 10 positions match TRBD1. V shed 6 bases and J 2 bases; nucleotides not matched to a gene: 16. The germline V gene has CDR1 KGHSH and CDR2 LQKENI. This CDR3 spans 18 amino acids. The CDR3 DNA is TGTGCCAGCTCGCTTAGACAGGGGGCTTCTGGGGTTCCCTACGAGCAGTACTTC. The encoded protein is CASSLRQGASGVPYEQYF.

There are a few counts of this clonotype. This sequence joins TRBV6-5 and TRBJ1-2; 9 bases are a match to TRBD1. From germline, CDR1 is MNHEY and CDR2 SVGAGI. The CDR3 spans 13 residues. V lost 2 bases to trimming and J lost 10 bases; unmatched junction nucleotides: 5. The CDR3 nucleotides are TGTGCCAGCAGTTACCAGGACAGGGGTCTCTACACCTTC. This translates into CASSYQDRGLYTF.

This clonotype was seen many times. The V and J genes are TRBV5-5 and TRBJ2-1, with 13 bases matching TRBD2. This CDR3 spans 15 amino acids. Per germline, CDR1 SGHKS and CDR2 YYEKEE (reference sequence). V dropped 0 bases and J dropped 7; count of bases not matched to a gene: 1. The CDR3 reads CASSLEGLAGNEQFF. CDR3 in DNA: TGTGCCAGCAGCTTGGAGGGACTAGCGGGGAATGAGCAGTTCTTC.

The gene calls are TRBV4-2 and TRBJ2-7, with D perhaps given as TRBD1 or TRBD2 (7 bases each). From germline, CDR1 is LGHNA and CDR2 YNFKEQ. The CDR3 is 15 residues long. The V end lost 1 base, the J end lost 5 bases, and 15 bases lay between the germline ends. CDR3 coding DNA: TGTGCCAGCAGCCAAGTTGGGCAGGGGGGGCACGAGCAGTACTTC. It yields the protein CASSQVGQGGHEQYF.

Comments on this clonotype: The junction does not match germline at one end; this may be a read error. The rearrangement links TRBV7-9 to TRBJ2-7; D remains ambiguous. Germline V gene sequence: CDR1 SEHNR, CDR2 FQNEAQ (reference sequence). The CDR3 runs to 14 residues. This CDR3 is CASSSDLSSYERYF. The CDR3 region has the DNA TGTGCCAGCAGCTCGGACCTGAGCTCCTACGAGCGGTACTTC.

This clonotype was seen a handful of times. The V and J genes are TRBV5-6 and TRBJ1-2; TRBD1 matches at 8 bases. Germline trimming cut 4 bases from V and 3 bases from J; bases unmatched to any gene: 8. The CDR3 contains 15 residues. Germline assignment: CDR1 SGHDT and CDR2 YYEEEE. In DNA form, the CDR3 reads TGTGCCAGCAGCACAGGACAGGGAGTCTACTATGGCTACACCTTC. Translating it yields CASSTGQGVYYGYTF.

This clonotype was seen a few times. The chain recombines TRBV6-1 with TRBJ2-2; D is perhaps TRBD1 (6 bases). V was trimmed by 8 bases and J by 2 bases, leaving 12 bases between them. The CDR3 consists of 14 residues. Germline assignment: CDR1 MNHNS and CDR2 SASEGT. CDR3 in DNA: TGTGCCAGCCGCGGACAGTCAAACACCGGGGAGCTGTTTTTT. Translated, it gives CASRGQSNTGELFF.

The sample holds a few counts of this clonotype. The chain joins TRBV15 to TRBJ2-7; D remains unclear. Germline values: CDR1 LNHNV, CDR2 YYDKDF (reference sequence). The V gene lost 0 bases and the J gene lost 5 bases, with 20 bases spanning the gap. This CDR3 spans 17 amino acids. CDR3 residues: CATSRDLGAQASNEQYF. The CDR3 DNA follows: TGTGCCACCAGCAGAGATCTCGGCGCCCAGGCAAGTAACGAGCAGTACTTC.

The chain couples TRBV11-2 to TRBJ2-7; 9 bases align to TRBD2. Trimming cost V 5 bases and J 6 bases; bases outside gene matches: 5. Per germline, CDR1 SGHAT and CDR2 FQNNGV. This CDR3 spans 13 amino acids. The CDR3 region is CASSHNSGSEQYF. The CDR3 nucleotides read TGTGCCAGCAGCCATAATAGCGGGAGCGAGCAGTACTTC.